This T cell receptor beta chain was retrieved from a study of long-term antiretroviral therapy in people with HIV. This clone showed up just a few times. Samples were assayed with immunoSEQ v3.0 at survey level. Libraries were prepared by immunoSEQ multiplex PCR; TCRdb keeps only in-frame clonotypes and omits some of them. The table lists under 35,000 clones, about 85% of them singletons, with 10% to 15% in the top ten. Germline CDR1 is GTSNPN and CDR2 is SVGIG (reference sequence). The CDR3 sequence is 13 residues long. V was trimmed by 4 bases and J by 6 bases, leaving 12 bases between them. This sequence joins TRBV30 and TRBJ2-2; D ambiguous. The receptor was derived from a young man with HIV. The material sequenced was unsorted PBMCs, taken 1.1 years after starting antiretroviral therapy. CDR3 in amino acids: CAWKYLDSGELFF. The CDR3 DNA follows: TGTGCCTGGAAATATCTAGATTCCGGGGAGCTGTTTTTT. Full variable domain (rest looked up from reference TRBV30 and TRBJ2-2): SQTIHQWPATLVQPVGSPLSLECTVEGTSNPNLYWYRQAAGRGLQLLFYSVGIGQISSEVPQNLSASRPQDRQFILSSKKLLLSDSGFYLCAWKYLDSGELFFGEGSRLTVL.